Below are 11 T cell receptor beta chains sequenced from a single sample in a study of T cells in Graves' hyperthyroidism and ophthalmopathy. Researchers took RNA transcripts and amplified the TCR beta CDR3 regions from them. The HTBI primer set served for first-round RT-PCR of the TCR CDR3. MiXCR, applied by TCRdb to the multiplex PCR reads, yields one record per CDR3 protein. The table includes hundreds of thousands of distinct CDR3 sequences, more than 15% detected once. Sequenced sample: blood. The receptors here all came from a young woman with Graves' hyperthyroidism.

Remarks on this clonotype: A clone one base away is much larger, so this may be a read error. The chain carries TRBV28 and TRBJ1-2; TRBD1 might be the D (6 bases). V lost 5 bases and J 4 bases, leaving 8 bases between the germline ends. Germline CDR1 and CDR2: MDHEN and SYDVKM. The CDR3 consists of 12 residues. The CDR3 loop is CASSKQGYGYTF. As DNA, the CDR3 is TGTGCCAGCAGTAAACAGGGCTATGGCTACACCTTC.

CDR3 DNA: TGTGCCAGTGCCAGGGGGGGGACCAAAAACATTCAGTACTTC. Translated: CASARGGTKNIQYF. The chain links TRBV19 to TRBJ2-4; D may correspond to TRBD1 or TRBD2 (7 bases each). V was clipped by 8 bases and J by 2 bases, with 13 bases between them. Germline V gene lookup returns CDR1 LNHDA and CDR2 SQIVND (reference sequence). The CDR3 is 14 amino acids.

In its sample, this clonotype was seen many times. The V call is TRBV28, the J call TRBJ2-7, with D hard to call. CDR1 and CDR2 (germline): MDHEN, SYDVKM. Between the trimmed V and J ends, which lost 3 bases and 4 bases, there was a span of 22 bases. This CDR3 comprises 17 residues. The CDR3 region has the DNA TGTGCCAGCAGTTTCAACCCTCAGTTTCCCCAAGTTTACGAGCAGTACTTC. It encodes CASSFNPQFPQVYEQYF.

The chain combines TRBV7-3 with TRBJ1-6; 8 bases map to TRBD1. CDR1 and CDR2 from the germline V gene are SGHTA and FQGTGA. The V and J ends lost 4 bases and 7 bases, in that order; junction bases with no gene match: 9. This CDR3 is built from 16 residues. CDR3 DNA: TGTGCCAGCAGCTCCTCCGGCCGGACAGGGAATTCACCCCTCCACTTT. It translates to CASSSSGRTGNSPLHF.

The rearrangement links TRBV5-1 to TRBJ2-1, with D unresolved. The germline gives CDR1 SGHRS, CDR2 YFSETQ. V lost 0 bases, J lost 9 bases, and 10 bases lay in between. The CDR3 has 13 residues. CDR3 sequence: CASSLVVSGEQFF. CDR3 sequence (DNA): TGCGCCAGCAGCTTGGTTGTGAGTGGTGAGCAGTTCTTC.

Many counts were recorded for this clonotype. This sequence joins TRBV7-9 and TRBJ1-2; 7 bases fit TRBD1. Germline trimming cut 5 bases from V and 6 bases from J; bases unmatched to any gene: 18. This CDR3 comprises 17 residues. Germline CDR1 reads SEHNR; CDR2 reads FQNEAQ (reference sequence). This CDR3 reads CASSLTPGGRGKDGYTF. In nucleotides, the CDR3 is TGTGCCAGCAGCCTCACCCCTGGCGGCAGGGGGAAGGATGGCTACACCTTC. The whole variable domain, remainder taken from reference TRBV7-9 and TRBJ1-2, is DTGVSQNPRHKITKRGQNVTFRCDPISEHNRLYWYRQTLGQGPEFLTYFQNEAQLEKSRLLSDRFSAERPKGSFSTLEIQRTEQGDSAMYLCASSLTPGGRGKDGYTFGSGTRLTVV.

This clonotype was picked up many times. V usage is TRBV28 and J usage is TRBJ2-7, with TRBD2 matching over 9 bases. V trimming: 7 bases; J trimming: 7 bases; junction bases outside the gene matches: 8. The CDR3 has 13 amino acids. The germline V gene encodes CDR1 MDHEN and CDR2 SYDVKM. Written as DNA, the CDR3 is TGTGCCAGCAACGGCGGGAGGGTGGGGGAGCAGTACTTC. This translates into CASNGGRVGEQYF.

V gene TRBV7-9 combines with J gene TRBJ1-6, with D maybe TRBD1 (5 bases). V was pared by 5 bases and J by 8 bases, with 19 bases between. The CDR3 consists of 16 residues. The germline V gene has CDR1 SEHNR and CDR2 FQNEAQ (reference sequence). CDR3 residues: CASSPGDYPWDSPLHF. The CDR3 coding sequence is TGTGCCAGCAGCCCGGGGGACTACCCCTGGGATTCACCCCTCCACTTT.

For this clonotype: This may come from a read error, since a much larger clone is one base off. The gene calls are TRBV20-1 and TRBJ2-5; 9 bases align to TRBD2. Looked up from germline, CDR1 is DFQATT and CDR2 is SNEGSKA (reference sequence). This CDR3 spans 18 amino acids. DNA of the CDR3: TGCGGTGCCCACCAGGGGACCCCTAACTTAGCGGGAGAAGAGACCCAGTACTTC. Protein product: CGAHQGTPNLAGEETQYF.

This clonotype has ten or more counts. CDR3 DNA: TGTGCCAGCAGCTCCCCGACAGGGACCTGGCTGGGTGAGCAGTTCTTC. Amino acids: CASSSPTGTWLGEQFF. The chain employs TRBV7-3 and TRBJ2-1; 7 bases map to TRBD1. The CDR3 covers 16 residues. CDR1 and CDR2 from the germline V gene are SGHTA and FQGTGA. Trimming cost V 4 bases and J 9 bases; bases outside gene matches: 15.

V is TRBV28 and J is TRBJ2-1, with 7 bases identical to TRBD2. CDR3 length equals 16 residues. CDR1 is MDHEN and CDR2 is SYDVKM in the germline V gene. V lost 6 bases and J lost 9; bases outside the gene matches: 17. As DNA, the CDR3 is TGTGCCAGCAGCCAAGAGTCGGGCGGGAGTAGGAGTGAGCAGTTCTTC. It encodes CASSQESGGSRSEQFF.